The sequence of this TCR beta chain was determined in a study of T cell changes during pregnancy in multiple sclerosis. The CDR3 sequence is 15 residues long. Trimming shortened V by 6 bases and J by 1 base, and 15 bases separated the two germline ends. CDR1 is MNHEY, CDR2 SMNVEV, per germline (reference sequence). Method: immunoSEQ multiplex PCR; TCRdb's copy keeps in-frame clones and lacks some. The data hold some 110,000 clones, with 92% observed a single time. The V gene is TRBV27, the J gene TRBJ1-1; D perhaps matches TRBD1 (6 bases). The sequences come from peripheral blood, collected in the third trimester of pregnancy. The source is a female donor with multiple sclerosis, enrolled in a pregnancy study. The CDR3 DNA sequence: TGTGCCAGCAGAACCAAAGGGACATCGAACACTGAAGCTTTCTTT. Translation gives CASRTKGTSNTEAFF.